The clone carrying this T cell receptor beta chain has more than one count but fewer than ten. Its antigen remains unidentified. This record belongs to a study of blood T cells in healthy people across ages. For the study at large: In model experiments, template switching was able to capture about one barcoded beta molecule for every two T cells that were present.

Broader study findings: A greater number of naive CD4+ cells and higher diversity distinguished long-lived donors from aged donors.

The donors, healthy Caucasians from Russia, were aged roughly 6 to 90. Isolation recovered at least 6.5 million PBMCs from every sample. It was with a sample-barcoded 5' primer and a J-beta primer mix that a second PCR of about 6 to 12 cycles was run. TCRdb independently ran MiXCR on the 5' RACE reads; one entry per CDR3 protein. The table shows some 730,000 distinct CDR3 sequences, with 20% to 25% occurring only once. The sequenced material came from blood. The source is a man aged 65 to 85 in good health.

The CDR3 nucleotides are TGTGCCAGCAGCCCCAATGGGGCAGCCAACACAGATACGCAGTATTTT. It specifies CASSPNGAANTDTQYF. The V call is TRBV9, the J call TRBJ2-3; possibly TRBD1 for D (5 bases). The ends were cut back, 4 bases at V and 2 bases at J, with 17 bases in the middle. The V gene's germline CDR1 is SGDLS and CDR2 YYNGEE. CDR3 size: 16 residues.